Following are 13 T cell receptor beta chains from one sample sequenced in a study of blood T cell repertoires in COVID-19. The assay was immunoSEQ multiplex PCR, and TCRdb's table has in-frame clones only and misses some. The data show more than 85,000 clones, around four fifths seen once. Material for sequencing was peripheral blood. These receptors were collected from a man in his forties or fifties with active or convalescent COVID-19.

This clone was seen once. The chain uses TRBV3-1 (or the pseudogene TRBV3-2) and TRBJ2-1, with D unclear. Germline V CDR1 and CDR2: LGHDT, YNNKEL (reference sequence). This CDR3 has 11 amino acids. Trimming left V 1 base short and J 15 bases short, with 10 bases between. CDR3 amino acids: CASSQGLVPFF. The CDR3 DNA follows: TGTGCCAGCAGCCAAGGGCTAGTGCCGTTCTTC.

This chain connects TRBV19 to TRBJ1-5; 9 nucleotides align to TRBD1. CDR1 and CDR2 from the germline V gene are LNHDA and SQIVND (reference sequence). After removal of 0 bases from V and 5 bases from J, the junction contained 5 bases not matched to a gene. This CDR3 has 16 residues. The CDR3 DNA sequence: TGTGCCAGTAGTATAGAGGGGACAGGGTCCGATCAGCCCCAGCATTTT. This encodes CASSIEGTGSDQPQHF.

The chain combines TRBV4-3 with TRBJ2-1, with D perhaps TRBD2 (6 bases). Trimming removed 4 bases from V and 9 bases from J, with 16 bases in between. The germline V gene has CDR1 LGHNA and CDR2 YSLEER. The CDR3 is made up of 14 amino acids. The chain's CDR3 is CASSLVGGALEQFF. Written as DNA, the CDR3 is TGCGCCAGCAGCCTCGTTGGAGGGGCCCTTGAGCAGTTCTTC.

The chain recombines TRBV4-3 with TRBJ1-2; 10 nucleotides match TRBD1. CDR1 and CDR2 (germline): LGHNA, YSLEER. The CDR3 covers 17 residues. V gave up 0 bases and J gave up 6 bases; unmatched junction bases: 10. This chain's CDR3 is CASSQDPSPGQGNGYTF. Here the CDR3 DNA reads TGCGCCAGCAGCCAAGATCCTTCACCGGGACAGGGGAATGGCTACACCTTC.

This rearrangement joins TRBV6-4 to TRBJ1-6; unclear D gene. V dropped 6 bases and J dropped 5 bases, with 14 bases sitting between them. The CDR3 loop spans 15 amino acids. The germline gives CDR1 MRHNA, CDR2 SNTAGT. CDR3 in amino acids: CASRFRRGNNSPLHF. The DNA of the CDR3 is TGTGCCAGCAGGTTCCGGAGAGGGAATAATTCACCCCTCCACTTT.

Ten or more counts support this clone. The CDR3, as DNA: TGTGCCAGCACCAATAACCCCGGGACATCACCCCTCCACTTT. It codes for CASTNNPGTSPLHF. This chain links TRBV6-4 with TRBJ1-6, with D possibly matching TRBD1 (6 bases). The CDR3 is 14 residues long. V shed 7 bases and J shed 10 bases, with 17 bases lying between them. Per the germline V gene, CDR1 is MRHNA and CDR2 is SNTAGT.

This clone was recorded a few times. V gene TRBV5-1 combines with J gene TRBJ2-1; D might be TRBD1 (6 bases). The CDR3 loop spans 15 amino acids. Germline CDR1 is SGHRS and CDR2 is YFSETQ. The V end lost 0 bases, the J end lost 5 bases, and 12 bases lay between the germline ends. The CDR3 region is CASSLGGTINNEQFF. For the CDR3, the DNA is TGCGCCAGCAGCTTGGGGGGGACAATAAACAATGAGCAGTTCTTC.

This clone appeared a single time. The rearrangement joins TRBV4-2 to TRBJ2-5; possible D gene TRBD2, 5 bases. Trimming removed 3 bases from V and 5 bases from J, with 22 bases in between. The CDR3 runs to 17 residues. Germline values: CDR1 LGHNA, CDR2 YNFKEQ. DNA of the CDR3: TGTGCCAGCAGCCATGATCGGGGAAATAGGGATTGGGAGACCCAGTACTTC. As protein: CASSHDRGNRDWETQYF.

The V and J genes are TRBV7-2 and TRBJ2-7; 9 nucleotides match TRBD2. The CDR3 is 16 amino acids. Germline V gene sequence: CDR1 SGHTA, CDR2 FQGNSA. The trim removed 1 base at V and 5 bases at J, leaving 9 bases unmatched. The DNA of the CDR3 is TGTGCCAGCAGCTTAGGATGGGCGGGGGGGCCGGACGAGCAGTACTTC. Its protein product is CASSLGWAGGPDEQYF.

The V and J genes are TRBV7-9 and TRBJ2-7; 9 bases line up with TRBD1. This CDR3 has 15 residues. CDR1 is SEHNR, CDR2 FQNEAQ, per germline (reference sequence). Trimming took 4 bases from V and 5 from J; bases not matched to a gene: 9. CDR3 loop: CASSWGQGRLHEQYF. The DNA for the CDR3 is TGTGCCAGCAGCTGGGGACAGGGCCGGCTCCACGAGCAGTACTTC.

This rearrangement joins TRBV10-3 to TRBJ1-5, with D possibly TRBD1 on 6 matching bases. Germline V gene data show CDR1 as ENHRY and CDR2 as SYGVKD. The CDR3 spans 15 residues. V lost 6 bases and J lost 1, with 13 bases in between. As DNA, the CDR3 is TGTGCCATCAGGGGGGGGGCCGAAAGCAATCAGCCCCAGCATTTT. Translated, it gives CAIRGGAESNQPQHF.

The V gene is TRBV30, the J gene TRBJ2-5; 10 bases fit TRBD1. CDR1 is GTSNPN and CDR2 is SVGIG in the germline V gene (reference sequence). The length of the CDR3 is 14 residues. V was clipped by 3 bases and J by 4 bases; unmatched bases: 5. The CDR3 region has the DNA TGTGCCTGGAGCGGGACAGGGGCGTCAGAGACCCAGTACTTC. Translated: CAWSGTGASETQYF.

The chain couples TRBV29-1 to TRBJ2-1; D is possibly TRBD2 (6 bases). V was cut by 5 bases and J by 5 bases, with 16 bases left in between. The V gene's germline CDR1 is SQVTM and CDR2 ANQGSEA. The CDR3 extends over 14 amino acids. The CDR3 DNA sequence: TGCAGCGTTTCAGCCTGGGACTTGGACAATGAGCAGTTCTTC. This sequence encodes CSVSAWDLDNEQFF.